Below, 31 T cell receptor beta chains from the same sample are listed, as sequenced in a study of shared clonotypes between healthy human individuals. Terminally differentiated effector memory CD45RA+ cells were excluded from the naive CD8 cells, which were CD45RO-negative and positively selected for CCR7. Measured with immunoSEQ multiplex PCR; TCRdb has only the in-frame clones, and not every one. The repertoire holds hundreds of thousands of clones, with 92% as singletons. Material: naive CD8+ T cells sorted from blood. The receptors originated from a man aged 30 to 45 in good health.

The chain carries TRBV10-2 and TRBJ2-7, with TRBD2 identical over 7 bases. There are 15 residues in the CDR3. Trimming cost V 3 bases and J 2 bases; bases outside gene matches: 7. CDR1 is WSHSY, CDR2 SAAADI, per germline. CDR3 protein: CASSDGGSGAYEQYF. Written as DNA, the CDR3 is TGCGCCAGCAGTGACGGCGGGAGTGGCGCCTACGAGCAGTACTTC.

The DNA for the CDR3 is TGTGCCAGCAGTCTCCGAATCGGGCCGGGCTCCTACAATGAGCAGTTCTTC. Translation: CASSLRIGPGSYNEQFF. The V call is TRBV28, the J call TRBJ2-1; D ambiguous. Trimming took off 5 bases at V and 0 bases at J, with 17 bases between the two ends. There are 17 residues in the CDR3. Germline loops: CDR1 MDHEN, CDR2 SYDVKM.

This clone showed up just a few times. DNA for the CDR3: TGTGCCATCAGCTTTAGCGGGCCGACCTACGAGCAGTACTTC. Residues: CAISFSGPTYEQYF. The chain recombines TRBV10-3 with TRBJ2-7; 7 bases agree with TRBD2. V gave up 6 bases and J gave up 2 bases; unmatched junction bases: 7. Germline CDR1 is ENHRY and CDR2 is SYGVKD. The CDR3 spans 14 residues.

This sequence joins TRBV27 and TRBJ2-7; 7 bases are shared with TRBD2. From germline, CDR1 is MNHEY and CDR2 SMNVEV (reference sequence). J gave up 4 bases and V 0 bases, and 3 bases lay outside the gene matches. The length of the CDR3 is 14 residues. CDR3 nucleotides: TGTGCCAGCAGTTTATCCTGGACTAGTTACGAGCAGTACTTC. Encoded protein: CASSLSWTSYEQYF.

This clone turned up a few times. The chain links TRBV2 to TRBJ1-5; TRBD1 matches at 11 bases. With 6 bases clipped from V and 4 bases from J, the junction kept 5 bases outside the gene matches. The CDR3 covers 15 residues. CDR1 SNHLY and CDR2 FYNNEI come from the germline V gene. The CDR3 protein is CASRGQGAWNQPQHF. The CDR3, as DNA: TGTGCCAGCAGAGGACAGGGGGCTTGGAATCAGCCCCAGCATTTT. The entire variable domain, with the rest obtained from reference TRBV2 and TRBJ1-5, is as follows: EPEVTQTPSHQVTQMGQEVILRCVPISNHLYFYWYRQILGQKVEFLVSFYNNEISEKSEIFDDQFSVERPDGSNFTLKIRSTKLEDSAMYFCASRGQGAWNQPQHFGDGTRLSIL.

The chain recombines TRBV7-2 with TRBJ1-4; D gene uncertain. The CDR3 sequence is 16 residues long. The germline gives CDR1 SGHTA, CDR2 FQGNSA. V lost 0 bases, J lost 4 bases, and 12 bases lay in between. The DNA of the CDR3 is TGTGCCAGCAGCTTAGCAGGGCAGAGCCTTAATGAAAAACTGTTTTTT. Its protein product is CASSLAGQSLNEKLFF. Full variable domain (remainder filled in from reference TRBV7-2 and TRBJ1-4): GAGVSQSPSNKVTEKGKDVELRCDPISGHTALYWYRQSLGQGLEFLIYFQGNSAPDKSGLPSDRFSAERTGGSVSTLTIQRTQQEDSAVYLCASSLAGQSLNEKLFFGSGTQLSVL.

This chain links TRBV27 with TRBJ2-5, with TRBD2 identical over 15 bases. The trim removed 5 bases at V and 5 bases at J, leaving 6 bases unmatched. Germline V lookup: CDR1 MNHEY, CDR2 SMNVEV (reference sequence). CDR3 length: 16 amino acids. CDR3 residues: CASSGLAGGPGETQYF. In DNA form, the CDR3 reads TGTGCCAGCAGTGGACTAGCGGGAGGGCCCGGGGAGACCCAGTACTTC.

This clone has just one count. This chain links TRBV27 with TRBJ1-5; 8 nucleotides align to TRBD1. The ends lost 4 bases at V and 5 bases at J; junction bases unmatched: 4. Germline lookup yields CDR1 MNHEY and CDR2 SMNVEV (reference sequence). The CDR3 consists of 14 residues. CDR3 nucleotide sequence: TGTGCCAGCAGTTCCGACAGGGGTTATCAGCCCCAGCATTTT. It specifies CASSSDRGYQPQHF.

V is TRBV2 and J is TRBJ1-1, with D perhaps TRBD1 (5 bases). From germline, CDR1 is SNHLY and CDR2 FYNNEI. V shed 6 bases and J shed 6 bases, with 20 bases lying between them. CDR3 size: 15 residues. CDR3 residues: CASRATEEGRAEAFF. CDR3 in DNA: TGTGCCAGCAGAGCCACAGAAGAGGGGAGGGCTGAAGCTTTCTTT. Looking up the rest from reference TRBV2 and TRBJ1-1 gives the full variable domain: EPEVTQTPSHQVTQMGQEVILRCVPISNHLYFYWYRQILGQKVEFLVSFYNNEISEKSEIFDDQFSVERPDGSNFTLKIRSTKLEDSAMYFCASRATEEGRAEAFFGQGTRLTVV.

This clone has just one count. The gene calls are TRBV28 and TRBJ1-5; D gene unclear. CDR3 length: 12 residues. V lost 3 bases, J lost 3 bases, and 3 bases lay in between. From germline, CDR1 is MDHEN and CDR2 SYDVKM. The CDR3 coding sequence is TGTGCCAGCAGTTTTAACAATCAGCCCCAGCATTTT. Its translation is CASSFNNQPQHF. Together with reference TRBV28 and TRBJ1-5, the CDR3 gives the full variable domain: DVKVTQSSRYLVKRTGEKVFLECVQDMDHENMFWYRQDPGLGLRLIYFSYDVKMKEKGDIPEGYSVSREKKERFSLILESASTNQTSMYLCASSFNNQPQHFGDGTRLSIL.

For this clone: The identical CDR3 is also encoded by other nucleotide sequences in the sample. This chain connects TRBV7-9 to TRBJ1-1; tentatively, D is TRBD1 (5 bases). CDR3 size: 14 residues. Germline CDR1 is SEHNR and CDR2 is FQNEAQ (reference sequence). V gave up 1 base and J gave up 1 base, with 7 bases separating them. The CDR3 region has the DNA TGTGCCAGCAGCTTAGTCACAGGGAACACTGAAGCTTTCTTT. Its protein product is CASSLVTGNTEAFF.

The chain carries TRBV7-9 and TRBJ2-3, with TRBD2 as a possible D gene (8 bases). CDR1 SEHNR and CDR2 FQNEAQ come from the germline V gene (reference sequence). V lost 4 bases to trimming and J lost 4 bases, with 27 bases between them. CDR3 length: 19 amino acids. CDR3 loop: CASSYQGGYAGGSPDTQYF. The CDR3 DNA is TGTGCCAGCAGCTACCAGGGGGGTTATGCGGGAGGTTCCCCAGATACGCAGTATTTT.

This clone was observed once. CDR3 protein: CAISPGQGYTGELFF. The CDR3 nucleotides read TGTGCCATCAGCCCGGGACAGGGGTACACCGGGGAGCTGTTTTTT. The V and J genes are TRBV10-3 and TRBJ2-2; TRBD1 matches 10 bases. The CDR3 covers 15 residues. Germline CDR1 and CDR2: ENHRY and SYGVKD. The J segment lost 3 bases and the V segment lost 6 bases, leaving 4 bases of the junction unmatched.

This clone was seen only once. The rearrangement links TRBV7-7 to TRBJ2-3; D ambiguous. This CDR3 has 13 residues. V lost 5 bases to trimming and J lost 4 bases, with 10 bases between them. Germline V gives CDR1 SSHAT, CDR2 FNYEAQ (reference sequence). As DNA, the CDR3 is TGTGCCAGCAGCCCCGAGATGGCAGATACGCAGTATTTT. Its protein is CASSPEMADTQYF.

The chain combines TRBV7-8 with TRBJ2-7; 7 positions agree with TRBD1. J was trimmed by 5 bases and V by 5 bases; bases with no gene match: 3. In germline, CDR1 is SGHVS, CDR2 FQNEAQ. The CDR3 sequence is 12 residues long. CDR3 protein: CASSQQGNEQYF. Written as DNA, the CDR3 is TGTGCCAGCAGCCAACAGGGGAACGAGCAGTACTTC.

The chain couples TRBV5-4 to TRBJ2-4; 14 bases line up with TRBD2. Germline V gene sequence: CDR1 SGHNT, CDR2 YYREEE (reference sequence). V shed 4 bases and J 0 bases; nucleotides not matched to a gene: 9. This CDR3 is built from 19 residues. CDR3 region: CASSAGTSGRQGAKNIQYF. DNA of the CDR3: TGTGCCAGCAGCGCGGGGACTAGCGGGAGACAAGGAGCCAAAAACATTCAGTACTTC.

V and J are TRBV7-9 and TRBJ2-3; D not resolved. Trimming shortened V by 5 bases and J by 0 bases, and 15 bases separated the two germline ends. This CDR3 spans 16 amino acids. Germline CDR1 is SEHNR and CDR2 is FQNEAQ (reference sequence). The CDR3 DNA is TGTGCCAGCAGCCCCCGACATGGACCAAGCACAGATACGCAGTATTTT. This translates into CASSPRHGPSTDTQYF.

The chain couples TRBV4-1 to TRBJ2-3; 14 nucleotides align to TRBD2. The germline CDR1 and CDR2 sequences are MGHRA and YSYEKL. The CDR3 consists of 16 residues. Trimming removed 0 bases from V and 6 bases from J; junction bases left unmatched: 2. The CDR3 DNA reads TGCGCCAGCAGCCAAGAATGGACTAGCGGGAGGGATACGCAGTATTTT. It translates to CASSQEWTSGRDTQYF.

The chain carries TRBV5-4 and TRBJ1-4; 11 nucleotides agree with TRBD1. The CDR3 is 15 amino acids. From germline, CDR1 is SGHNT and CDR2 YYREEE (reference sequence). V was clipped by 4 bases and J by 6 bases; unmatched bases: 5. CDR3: CASSVRTGGHEKLFF. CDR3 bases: TGTGCCAGCAGCGTGCGGACAGGGGGCCATGAAAAACTGTTTTTT.

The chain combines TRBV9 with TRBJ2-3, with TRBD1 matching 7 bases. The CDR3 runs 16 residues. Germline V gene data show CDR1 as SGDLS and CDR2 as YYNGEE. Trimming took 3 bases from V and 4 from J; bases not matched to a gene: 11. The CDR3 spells CASSAGTAFNSDTQYF. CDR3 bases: TGTGCCAGCAGCGCCGGGACAGCCTTTAACTCAGATACGCAGTATTTT.

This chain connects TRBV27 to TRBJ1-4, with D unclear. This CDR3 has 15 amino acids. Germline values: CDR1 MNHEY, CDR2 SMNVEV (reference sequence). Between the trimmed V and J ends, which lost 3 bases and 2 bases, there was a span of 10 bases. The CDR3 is CASSFGLRTNEKLFF. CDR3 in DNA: TGTGCCAGCAGTTTTGGGTTGCGGACTAATGAAAAACTGTTTTTT. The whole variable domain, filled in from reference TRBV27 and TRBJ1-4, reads EAQVTQNPRYLITVTGKKLTVTCSQNMNHEYMSWYRQDPGLGLRQIYYSMNVEVTDKGDVPEGYKVSRKEKRNFPLILESPSPNQTSLYFCASSFGLRTNEKLFFGSGTQLSVL.

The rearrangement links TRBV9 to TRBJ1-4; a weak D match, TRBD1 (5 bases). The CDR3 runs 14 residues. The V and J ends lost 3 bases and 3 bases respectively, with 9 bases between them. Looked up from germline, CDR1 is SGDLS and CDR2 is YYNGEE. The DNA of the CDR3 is TGTGCCAGCAGCGCAGGGACGGCTAATGAAAAACTGTTTTTT. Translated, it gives CASSAGTANEKLFF.

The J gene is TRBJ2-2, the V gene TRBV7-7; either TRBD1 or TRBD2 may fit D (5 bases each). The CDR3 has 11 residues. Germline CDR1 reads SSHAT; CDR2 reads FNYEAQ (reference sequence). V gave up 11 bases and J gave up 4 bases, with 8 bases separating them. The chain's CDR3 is CAVGATGELFF. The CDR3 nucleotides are TGTGCCGTCGGGGCCACCGGGGAGCTGTTTTTT.

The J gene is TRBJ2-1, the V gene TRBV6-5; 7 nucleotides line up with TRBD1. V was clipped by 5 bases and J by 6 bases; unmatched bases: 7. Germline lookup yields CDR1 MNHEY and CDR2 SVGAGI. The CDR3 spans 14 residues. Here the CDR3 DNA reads TGTGCCAGCAGTCCGGGACAGTCGTCCAATGAGCAGTTCTTC. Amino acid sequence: CASSPGQSSNEQFF.

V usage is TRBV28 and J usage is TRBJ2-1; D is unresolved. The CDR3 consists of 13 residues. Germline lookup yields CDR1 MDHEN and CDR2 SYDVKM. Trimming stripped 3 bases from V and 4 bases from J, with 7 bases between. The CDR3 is CASSFSPYNEQFF. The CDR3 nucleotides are TGTGCCAGCAGTTTCTCCCCGTACAATGAGCAGTTCTTC.

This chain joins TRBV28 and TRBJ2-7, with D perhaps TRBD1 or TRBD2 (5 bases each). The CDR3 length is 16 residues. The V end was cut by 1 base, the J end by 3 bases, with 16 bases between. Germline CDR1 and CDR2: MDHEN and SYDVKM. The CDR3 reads CASSLLGRAGSYEQYF. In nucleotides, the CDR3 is TGTGCCAGCAGTTTATTGGGTAGGGCAGGGAGCTACGAGCAGTACTTC.

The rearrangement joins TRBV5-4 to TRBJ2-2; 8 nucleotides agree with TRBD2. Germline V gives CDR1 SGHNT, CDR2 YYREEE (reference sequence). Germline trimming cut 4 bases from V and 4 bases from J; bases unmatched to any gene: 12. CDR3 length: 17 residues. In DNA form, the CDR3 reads TGTGCCAGCAGCCGATTAATAGCGGGATTTCTCACCGGGGAGCTGTTTTTT. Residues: CASSRLIAGFLTGELFF.

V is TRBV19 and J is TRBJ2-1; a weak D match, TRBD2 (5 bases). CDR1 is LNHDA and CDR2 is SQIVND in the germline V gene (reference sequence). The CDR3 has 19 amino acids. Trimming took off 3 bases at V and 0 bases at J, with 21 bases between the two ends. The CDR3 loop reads CASSIWVRADSSSYNEQFF. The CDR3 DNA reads TGTGCCAGTAGTATTTGGGTCAGAGCGGATTCGAGCTCCTACAATGAGCAGTTCTTC.

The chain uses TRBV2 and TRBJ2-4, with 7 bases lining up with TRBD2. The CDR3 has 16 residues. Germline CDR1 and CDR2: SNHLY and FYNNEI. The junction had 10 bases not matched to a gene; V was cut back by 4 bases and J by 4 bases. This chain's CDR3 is CASSGRAAGVKNIQYF. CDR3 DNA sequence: TGTGCCAGCAGTGGGAGAGCGGCGGGGGTAAAAAACATTCAGTACTTC.

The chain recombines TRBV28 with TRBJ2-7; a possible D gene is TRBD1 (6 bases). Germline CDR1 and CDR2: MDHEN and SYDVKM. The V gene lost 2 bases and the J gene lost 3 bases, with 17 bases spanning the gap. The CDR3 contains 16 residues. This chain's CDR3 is CASSLPESGTSYEQYF. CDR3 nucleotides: TGTGCCAGCAGTTTACCGGAATCCGGGACAAGCTACGAGCAGTACTTC.

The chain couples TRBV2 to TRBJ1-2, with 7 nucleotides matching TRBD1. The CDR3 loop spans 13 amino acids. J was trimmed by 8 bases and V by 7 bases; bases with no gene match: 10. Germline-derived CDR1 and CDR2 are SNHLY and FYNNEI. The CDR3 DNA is TGTGCCAGCACCTGGGGACAGCCAAACGGCTACACCTTC. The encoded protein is CASTWGQPNGYTF.